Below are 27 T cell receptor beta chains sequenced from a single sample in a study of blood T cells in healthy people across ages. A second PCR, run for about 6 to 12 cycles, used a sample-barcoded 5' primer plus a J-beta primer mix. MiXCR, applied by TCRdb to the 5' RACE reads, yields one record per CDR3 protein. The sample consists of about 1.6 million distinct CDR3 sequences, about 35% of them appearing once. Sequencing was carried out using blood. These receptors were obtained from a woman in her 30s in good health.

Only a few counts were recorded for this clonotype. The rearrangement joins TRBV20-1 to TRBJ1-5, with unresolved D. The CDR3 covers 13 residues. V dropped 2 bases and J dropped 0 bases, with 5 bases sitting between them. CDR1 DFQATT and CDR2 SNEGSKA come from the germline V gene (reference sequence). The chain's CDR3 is CSARLVSNQPQHF. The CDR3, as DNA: TGCAGTGCTAGATTGGTTAGCAATCAGCCCCAGCATTTT.

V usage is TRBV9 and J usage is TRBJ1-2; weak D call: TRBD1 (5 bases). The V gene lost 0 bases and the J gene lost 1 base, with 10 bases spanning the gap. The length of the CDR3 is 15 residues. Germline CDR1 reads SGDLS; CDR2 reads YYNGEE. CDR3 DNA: TGTGCCAGCAGCGTAGCCACAGGCGTTAACTATGGCTACACCTTC. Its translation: CASSVATGVNYGYTF.

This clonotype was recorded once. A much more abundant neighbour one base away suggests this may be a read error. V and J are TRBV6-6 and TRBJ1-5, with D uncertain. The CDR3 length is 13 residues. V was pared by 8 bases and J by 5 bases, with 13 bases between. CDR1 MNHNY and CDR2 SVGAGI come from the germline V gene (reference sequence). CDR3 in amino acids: CASSRNSYQPQHF. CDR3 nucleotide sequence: TGTGCCAGCTCCCGGAACAGTTATCAGCCCCAGCATTTT.

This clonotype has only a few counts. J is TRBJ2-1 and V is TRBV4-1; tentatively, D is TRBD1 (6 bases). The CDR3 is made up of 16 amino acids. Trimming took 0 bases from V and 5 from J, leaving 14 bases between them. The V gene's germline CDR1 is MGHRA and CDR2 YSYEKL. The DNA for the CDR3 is TGCGCCAGCAGCCAAGATCGGAGCAGGGGAAACAATGAGCAGTTCTTC. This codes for CASSQDRSRGNNEQFF.

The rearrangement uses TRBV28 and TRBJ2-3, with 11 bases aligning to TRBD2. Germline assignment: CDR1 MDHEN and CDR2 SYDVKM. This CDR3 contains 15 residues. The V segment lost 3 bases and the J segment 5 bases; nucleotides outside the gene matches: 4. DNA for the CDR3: TGTGCCAGCAGTTTTTTAGCGGGGGGGAAAGATACGCAGTATTTT. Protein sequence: CASSFLAGGKDTQYF.

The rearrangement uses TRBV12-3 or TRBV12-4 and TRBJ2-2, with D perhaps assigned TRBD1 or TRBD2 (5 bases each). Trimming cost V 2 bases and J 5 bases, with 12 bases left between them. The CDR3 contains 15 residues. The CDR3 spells CASSLSGPRTGELFF. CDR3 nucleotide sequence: TGTGCCAGCAGTTTATCGGGACCACGGACCGGGGAGCTGTTTTTT.

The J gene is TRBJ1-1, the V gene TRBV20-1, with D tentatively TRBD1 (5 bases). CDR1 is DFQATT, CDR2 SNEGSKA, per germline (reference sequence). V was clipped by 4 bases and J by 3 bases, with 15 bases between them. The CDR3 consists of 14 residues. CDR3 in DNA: TGCAGTGCTACCGGGGGGGTCGTCGACACTGAAGCTTTCTTT. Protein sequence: CSATGGVVDTEAFF.

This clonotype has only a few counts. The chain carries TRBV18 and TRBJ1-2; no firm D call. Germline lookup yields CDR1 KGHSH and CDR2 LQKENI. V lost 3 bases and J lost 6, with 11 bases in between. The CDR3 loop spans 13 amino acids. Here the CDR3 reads CASSPREVDGYTF. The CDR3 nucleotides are TGTGCCAGCTCACCGCGGGAGGTGGATGGCTACACCTTC.

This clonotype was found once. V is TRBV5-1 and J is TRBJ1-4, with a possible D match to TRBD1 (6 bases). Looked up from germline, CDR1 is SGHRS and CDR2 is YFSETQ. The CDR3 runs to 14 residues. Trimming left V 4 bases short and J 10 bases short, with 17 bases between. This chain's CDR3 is CASSPRPEGGKLFF. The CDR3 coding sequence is TGCGCCAGCAGCCCCCGGCCGGAGGGGGGAAAACTGTTTTTT.

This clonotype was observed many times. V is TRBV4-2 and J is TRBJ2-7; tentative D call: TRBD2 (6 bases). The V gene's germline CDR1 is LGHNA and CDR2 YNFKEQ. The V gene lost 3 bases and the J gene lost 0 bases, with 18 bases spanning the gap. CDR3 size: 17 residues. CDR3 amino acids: CASSQLSGTQSSYEQYF. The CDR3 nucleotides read TGTGCCAGCAGCCAGTTGTCCGGGACTCAAAGCTCCTACGAGCAGTACTTC.

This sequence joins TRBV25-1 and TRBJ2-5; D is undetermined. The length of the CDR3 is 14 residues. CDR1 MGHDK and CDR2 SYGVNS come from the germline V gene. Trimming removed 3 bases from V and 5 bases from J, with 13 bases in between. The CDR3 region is CASSDARREETQYF. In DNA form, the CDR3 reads TGTGCCAGCAGTGACGCTAGGCGTGAGGAGACCCAGTACTTC.

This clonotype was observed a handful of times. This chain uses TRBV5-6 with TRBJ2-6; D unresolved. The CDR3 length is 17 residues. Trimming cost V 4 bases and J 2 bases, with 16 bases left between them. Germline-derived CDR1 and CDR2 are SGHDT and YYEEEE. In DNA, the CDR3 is TGTGCCAGCAGCACGGGCTTCTCACCCACTGGGGCCAACGTCCTGACTTTC. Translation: CASSTGFSPTGANVLTF.

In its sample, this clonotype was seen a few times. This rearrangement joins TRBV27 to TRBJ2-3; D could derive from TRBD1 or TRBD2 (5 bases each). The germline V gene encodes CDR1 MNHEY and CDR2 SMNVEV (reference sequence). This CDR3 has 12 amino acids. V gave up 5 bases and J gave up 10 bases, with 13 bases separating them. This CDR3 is CASSDIGGPQYF. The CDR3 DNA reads TGTGCCAGCAGTGATATTGGGGGTCCGCAGTATTTT.

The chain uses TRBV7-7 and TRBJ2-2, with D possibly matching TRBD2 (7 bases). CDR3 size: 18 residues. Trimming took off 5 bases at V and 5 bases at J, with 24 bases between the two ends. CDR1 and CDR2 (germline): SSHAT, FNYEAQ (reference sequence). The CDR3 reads CASSSNDVGGRETGELFF. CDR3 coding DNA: TGTGCCAGCAGCAGTAATGACGTCGGGGGGCGGGAGACCGGGGAGCTGTTTTTT.

The CDR3 DNA sequence: TGCAGTGCTCGCGAGACGGGACAGGGGAGTACAGCTTTCTTT. Protein product: CSARETGQGSTAFF. The chain links TRBV20-1 to TRBJ1-1; 10 bases match TRBD1. The V segment lost 5 bases and the J segment 10 bases; nucleotides outside the gene matches: 13. The CDR3 is made up of 14 amino acids. Germline values: CDR1 DFQATT, CDR2 SNEGSKA (reference sequence).

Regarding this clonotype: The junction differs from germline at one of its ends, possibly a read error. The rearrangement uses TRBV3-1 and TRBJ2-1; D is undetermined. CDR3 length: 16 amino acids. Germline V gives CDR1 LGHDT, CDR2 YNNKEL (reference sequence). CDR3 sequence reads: CAGSQSPSSSYNEQFF. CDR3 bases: TGTGCCGGCAGCCAGTCTCCTTCAAGCTCCTACAATGAGCAGTTCTTC.

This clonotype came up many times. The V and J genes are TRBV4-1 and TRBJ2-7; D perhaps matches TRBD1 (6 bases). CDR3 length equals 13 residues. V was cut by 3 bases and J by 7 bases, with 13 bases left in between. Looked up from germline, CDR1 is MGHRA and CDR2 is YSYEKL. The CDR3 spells CASSQLRTEEQYF. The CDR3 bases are TGCGCCAGCAGCCAGCTAAGGACAGAGGAGCAGTACTTC.

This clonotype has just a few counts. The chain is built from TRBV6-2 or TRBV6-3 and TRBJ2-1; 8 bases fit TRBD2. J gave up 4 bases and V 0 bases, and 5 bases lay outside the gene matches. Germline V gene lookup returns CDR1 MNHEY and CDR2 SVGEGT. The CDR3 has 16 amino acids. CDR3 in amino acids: CASSYSSGRVYNEQFF. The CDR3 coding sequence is TGTGCCAGCAGTTACTCGAGCGGGAGAGTATACAATGAGCAGTTCTTC.

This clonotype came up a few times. The CDR3 loop reads CSVSGGTGELFF. CDR3 in DNA: TGCAGCGTTTCCGGGGGCACCGGGGAGCTGTTTTTT. The rearrangement links TRBV29-1 to TRBJ2-2; a possible D gene is TRBD2 (6 bases). V was shortened by 5 bases and J by 4 bases, with 8 bases between the two germline ends. The CDR3 has 12 amino acids. Germline lookup yields CDR1 SQVTM and CDR2 ANQGSEA.

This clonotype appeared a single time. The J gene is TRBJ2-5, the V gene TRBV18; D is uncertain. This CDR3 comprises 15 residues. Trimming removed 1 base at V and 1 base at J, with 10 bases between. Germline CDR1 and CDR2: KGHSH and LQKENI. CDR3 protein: CASSPLPGTQETQYF. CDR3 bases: TGTGCCAGCTCACCACTCCCGGGCACCCAAGAGACCCAGTACTTC.

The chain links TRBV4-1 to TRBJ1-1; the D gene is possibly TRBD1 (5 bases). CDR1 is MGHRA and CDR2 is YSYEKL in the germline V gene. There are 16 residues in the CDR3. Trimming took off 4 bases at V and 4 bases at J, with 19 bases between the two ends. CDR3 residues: CASSLNGGGVGTEAFF. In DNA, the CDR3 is TGCGCCAGCAGCCTTAATGGGGGTGGGGTCGGCACTGAAGCTTTCTTT.

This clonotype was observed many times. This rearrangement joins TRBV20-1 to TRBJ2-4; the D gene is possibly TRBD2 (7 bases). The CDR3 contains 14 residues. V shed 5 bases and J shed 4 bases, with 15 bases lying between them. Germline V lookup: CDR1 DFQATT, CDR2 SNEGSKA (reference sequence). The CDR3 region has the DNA TGCAGTGCTCAGGGGAGGGGGATGAAAAACATTCAGTACTTC. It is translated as CSAQGRGMKNIQYF.

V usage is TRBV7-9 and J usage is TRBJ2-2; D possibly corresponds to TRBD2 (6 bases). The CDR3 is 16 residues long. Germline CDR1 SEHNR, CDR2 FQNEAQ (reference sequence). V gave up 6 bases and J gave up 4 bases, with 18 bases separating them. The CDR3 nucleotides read TGTGCCAGCAGAGGACTACCAATGTCTGGCACCGGGGAGCTGTTTTTT. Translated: CASRGLPMSGTGELFF. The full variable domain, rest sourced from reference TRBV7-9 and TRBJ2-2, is DTGVSQNPRHKITKRGQNVTFRCDPISEHNRLYWYRQTLGQGPEFLTYFQNEAQLEKSRLLSDRFSAERPKGSFSTLEIQRTEQGDSAMYLCASRGLPMSGTGELFFGEGSRLTVL.

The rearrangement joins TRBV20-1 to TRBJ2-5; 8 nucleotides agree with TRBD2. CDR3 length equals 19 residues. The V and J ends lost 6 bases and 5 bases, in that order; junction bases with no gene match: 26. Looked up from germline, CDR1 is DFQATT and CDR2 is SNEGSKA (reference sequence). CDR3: CSAGGSWLAGIELRETQYF. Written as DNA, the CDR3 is TGCAGTGCCGGCGGAAGTTGGCTAGCGGGTATTGAATTGAGGGAGACCCAGTACTTC.

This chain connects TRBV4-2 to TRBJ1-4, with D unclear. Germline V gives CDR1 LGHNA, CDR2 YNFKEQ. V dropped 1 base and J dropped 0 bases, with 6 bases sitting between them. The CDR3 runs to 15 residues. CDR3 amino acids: CASSQVRATNEKLFF. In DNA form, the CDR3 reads TGTGCCAGCAGCCAAGTACGTGCAACTAATGAAAAACTGTTTTTT.

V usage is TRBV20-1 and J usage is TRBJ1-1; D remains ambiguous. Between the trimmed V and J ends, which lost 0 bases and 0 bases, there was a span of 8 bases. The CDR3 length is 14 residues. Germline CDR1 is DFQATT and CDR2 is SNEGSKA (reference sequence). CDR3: CSARDMTLNTEAFF. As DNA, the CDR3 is TGCAGTGCTAGAGACATGACACTGAACACTGAAGCTTTCTTT.

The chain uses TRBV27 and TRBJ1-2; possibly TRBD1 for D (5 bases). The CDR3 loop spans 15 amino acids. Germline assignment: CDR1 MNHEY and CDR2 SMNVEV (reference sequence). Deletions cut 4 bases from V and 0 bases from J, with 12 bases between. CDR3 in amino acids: CASSSAQGTNYGYTF. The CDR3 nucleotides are TGTGCCAGCAGTTCTGCCCAGGGTACTAACTATGGCTACACCTTC.